The 26 T cell receptor beta chains in this list originate from one sample, sequenced in a study of preoperative IRX-2 immunotherapy in early breast cancer. Treatment here: preoperative locoregional IRX-2 cytokine immunotherapy. The protocol was immunoSEQ multiplex PCR, while the TCRdb copy is restricted to in-frame clones and leaves out a portion. This table holds roughly 93,000 clones, roughly 90% found once. This material consisted of tumor tissue, taken after IRX-2 immunotherapy. Receptors originate from a human donor with breast cancer.

CDR3: CSVAPGGESTEAFF. The CDR3 DNA reads as TGCAGCGTCGCACCCGGAGGGGAGAGCACTGAAGCTTTCTTT. The chain is built from TRBV29-1 and TRBJ1-1, with D possibly TRBD1 on 5 matching bases. The CDR3 runs to 14 residues. Trimming took 6 bases from V and 4 from J, leaving 18 bases between them. Germline V gives CDR1 SQVTM, CDR2 ANQGSEA.

Here the CDR3 DNA reads TGCAGCACAACCTCTGGGGCCAACGTCCTGACTTTC. Translating gives CSTTSGANVLTF. The chain links TRBV29-1 to TRBJ2-6; D call uncertain. The ends were cut back, 8 bases at V and 0 bases at J, with 5 bases in the middle. The CDR3 is made up of 12 amino acids. CDR1 is SQVTM, CDR2 ANQGSEA, per germline.

V usage is TRBV28 and J usage is TRBJ1-1; 7 bases fit TRBD1. Germline assignment: CDR1 MDHEN and CDR2 SYDVKM. The CDR3 runs to 16 residues. V lost 2 bases, J lost 0 bases, and 6 bases stayed unmatched. This CDR3 is CASSLPTGWMNTEAFF. The CDR3, as DNA: TGTGCCAGCAGTTTACCGACAGGGTGGATGAACACTGAAGCTTTCTTT.

This clone was observed a handful of times. V and J are TRBV28 and TRBJ2-6; 10 nucleotides agree with TRBD1. There are 17 residues in the CDR3. Trimming took 3 bases from V and 0 from J; bases not matched to a gene: 2. Germline V gene data show CDR1 as MDHEN and CDR2 as SYDVKM. The CDR3 reads CASSFWDRGSGANVLTF. The CDR3 DNA reads TGTGCCAGCAGTTTTTGGGACAGGGGCTCTGGGGCCAACGTCCTGACTTTC.

The chain has TRBV15 and TRBJ2-2; no clear D gene. This CDR3 has 14 amino acids. Trimming shortened V by 6 bases and J by 7 bases, and 15 bases separated the two germline ends. Germline V gene lookup returns CDR1 LNHNV and CDR2 YYDKDF (reference sequence). The CDR3 protein is CATRRSTGCGELFF. The CDR3 region has the DNA TGTGCCACCAGACGAAGCACGGGCTGCGGGGAGCTGTTTTTT.

The chain is built from TRBV30 and TRBJ1-5; TRBD1 is a possible D gene (5 bases). CDR3 length equals 14 residues. In germline, CDR1 is GTSNPN, CDR2 SVGIG (reference sequence). CDR3 residues: CAASGAGWNQPQHF. CDR3 nucleotides: TGTGCTGCTTCTGGGGCAGGCTGGAATCAGCCCCAGCATTTT.

The chain carries TRBV19 and TRBJ1-5; unclear D gene. Between the trimmed V and J ends, which lost 0 bases and 6 bases, there was a span of 6 bases. In germline, CDR1 is LNHDA, CDR2 SQIVND (reference sequence). The CDR3 sequence is 13 residues long. The CDR3 region is CASSIERGQPQHF. The DNA of the CDR3 is TGTGCCAGTAGTATAGAGCGGGGTCAGCCCCAGCATTTT.

The CDR3 bases are TGTGCCAGCAGCTCCGACACCTATAGCAATCAGCCCCAGCATTTT. This codes for CASSSDTYSNQPQHF. This chain uses TRBV28 with TRBJ1-5; D ambiguous. Germline V lookup: CDR1 MDHEN, CDR2 SYDVKM. The CDR3 sequence is 15 residues long. V shed 6 bases and J shed 0 bases, with 12 bases lying between them.

The chain joins TRBV5-1 to TRBJ1-1; D unclear. Between the trimmed V and J ends, which lost 1 base and 1 base, there was a span of 11 bases. This CDR3 has 15 residues. Germline CDR1 SGHRS, CDR2 YFSETQ. The CDR3 is CASSLLAGRNTEAFF. CDR3 bases: TGCGCCAGCAGCTTGTTGGCAGGCCGGAACACTGAAGCTTTCTTT.

The genes are TRBV11-3 and TRBJ2-3; D is unclear. The germline gives CDR1 SGHNT, CDR2 YENEEA. The CDR3 totals 17 residues. The ends were cut back, 2 bases at V and 0 bases at J, with 15 bases in the middle. The DNA of the CDR3 is TGTGCCAGCAGCTTAAATCTTGGGTCCCCGAGCACAGATACGCAGTATTTT. This translates into CASSLNLGSPSTDTQYF.

The rearrangement uses TRBV6-8 and TRBJ2-7, with TRBD2 as a possible D gene (5 bases). This CDR3 is 15 amino acids long. V lost 1 base, J lost 0 bases, and 10 bases lay in between. Germline V gene data show CDR1 as MNHGY and CDR2 as SAAAGT. The CDR3 DNA is TGTGCCAGCAGTTACTTCTCGGCGGGCTCCTACGAGCAGTACTTC. Protein sequence: CASSYFSAGSYEQYF.

The V and J genes are TRBV19 and TRBJ1-5; D is unresolved. Germline loops: CDR1 LNHDA, CDR2 SQIVND (reference sequence). The CDR3 is made up of 13 amino acids. V lost 6 bases and J 9 bases, leaving 15 bases between the germline ends. CDR3 in amino acids: CASSDIERRPQHF. The CDR3 DNA sequence: TGTGCCAGTAGCGACATCGAACGTAGGCCCCAGCATTTT.

The genes are TRBV30 and TRBJ1-1; 9 nucleotides align to TRBD1. This CDR3 has 15 amino acids. With V trimmed by 6 bases and J by 4 bases, 12 bases remained unmatched. Germline values: CDR1 GTSNPN, CDR2 SVGIG (reference sequence). In DNA form, the CDR3 reads TGTGCCTGCTCCGTCAAGGACAGGGGCGGCACTGAAGCTTTCTTT. Translation: CACSVKDRGGTEAFF.

The chain carries TRBV15 and TRBJ1-6; D ambiguous. The CDR3 loop spans 15 amino acids. The V end lost 0 bases, the J end lost 4 bases, and 7 bases lay between the germline ends. CDR1 is LNHNV and CDR2 is YYDKDF in the germline V gene (reference sequence). This CDR3 reads CATSRDPRYNSPLHF. CDR3 nucleotide sequence: TGTGCCACCAGCAGAGATCCCAGGTATAATTCACCCCTCCACTTT.

V gene TRBV18 combines with J gene TRBJ2-7; no clear D gene. Trimming stripped 0 bases from V and 2 bases from J, with 8 bases between. Germline V gene sequence: CDR1 KGHSH, CDR2 LQKENI. The CDR3 is made up of 14 amino acids. The CDR3 region has the DNA TGTGCCAGCTCACCACCCGCAGGAACCTACGAGCAGTACTTC. Amino acid sequence: CASSPPAGTYEQYF. The variable domain in full, with the rest retrieved from reference TRBV18 and TRBJ2-7, is NAGVMQNPRHLVRRRGQEARLRCSPMKGHSHVYWYRQLPEEGLKFMVYLQKENIIDESGMPKERFSAEFPKEGPSILRIQQVVRGDSAAYFCASSPPAGTYEQYFGPGTRLTVT.

Comments on this clone: A read error may account for a junction end that differs from germline. The rearrangement links TRBV5-1 to TRBJ2-5, with D perhaps matching TRBD2 (5 bases). The CDR3 has 14 amino acids. Germline V gene sequence: CDR1 SGHRS, CDR2 YFSETQ. The CDR3 DNA is TGCGCCAGCCGCTTTACCGGGGATCAGGTGACCCAGTACTTC. Its protein is CASRFTGDQVTQYF.

V and J are TRBV19 and TRBJ1-2; 8 nucleotides align to TRBD1. Losses at the gene ends were 6 bases for V and 4 bases for J; bases not matched to a gene: 7. The CDR3 length is 14 residues. CDR1 LNHDA and CDR2 SQIVND come from the germline V gene (reference sequence). The CDR3 loop reads CASREDRATYGYTF. CDR3 bases: TGTGCCAGTAGGGAGGACAGGGCGACCTATGGCTACACCTTC.

This chain uses TRBV19 with TRBJ2-2; D remains unclear. V gave up 8 bases and J gave up 0 bases, with 10 bases separating them. CDR3 size: 14 residues. Germline values: CDR1 LNHDA, CDR2 SQIVND (reference sequence). The chain's CDR3 is CASQLEPNTGELFF. CDR3 sequence (DNA): TGTGCCAGTCAACTCGAACCGAACACCGGGGAGCTGTTTTTT.

The rearrangement links TRBV10-1 to TRBJ1-1; D is unclear. V was cut by 6 bases and J by 11 bases, with 16 bases left in between. Germline V gene sequence: CDR1 WNHNN, CDR2 SYGVQD (reference sequence). There are 12 residues in the CDR3. CDR3 amino acids: CASSESSEAAFF. The CDR3 bases are TGCGCCAGCAGCGAATCTTCAGAGGCGGCTTTCTTT.

V usage is TRBV14 and J usage is TRBJ1-2, with TRBD1 as a possible D gene (6 bases). Trimming took off 2 bases at V and 4 bases at J, with 14 bases between the two ends. Germline V gives CDR1 SGHDN, CDR2 FVKESK. CDR3 length: 15 amino acids. The CDR3 sequence: CASSQIYRDFYGYTF. DNA of the CDR3: TGTGCCAGCAGCCAAATATACAGGGATTTCTATGGCTACACCTTC.

The V and J genes are TRBV6-8 and TRBJ1-4; no definite D call. Germline lookup yields CDR1 MNHGY and CDR2 SAAAGT. This CDR3 comprises 16 residues. Trimming left V 4 bases short and J 2 bases short, with 14 bases between. The CDR3 nucleotides read TGTGCCAGCAGTTCCGCCCGCCCCCCTACTAATGAAAAACTGTTTTTT. It specifies CASSSARPPTNEKLFF.

The rearrangement links TRBV19 to TRBJ2-7, with TRBD1 matching 10 bases. This CDR3 contains 15 residues. Losses at the gene ends were 9 bases for V and 0 bases for J; bases not matched to a gene: 8. Per the germline V gene, CDR1 is LNHDA and CDR2 is SQIVND (reference sequence). The CDR3 coding sequence is TGTGCCAGATGGGGACAGGGGAGGAGCTCCTACGAGCAGTACTTC. This translates into CARWGQGRSSYEQYF.

The rearrangement uses TRBV7-7 and TRBJ2-7, with 9 bases aligning to TRBD1. The trim removed 3 bases at V and 5 bases at J, leaving 8 bases unmatched. CDR3 length equals 15 residues. CDR1 is SSHAT and CDR2 is FNYEAQ in the germline V gene (reference sequence). CDR3: CASSLGDRDLDEQYF. The CDR3 nucleotides read TGTGCCAGCAGCTTGGGGGACAGGGACTTGGACGAGCAGTACTTC.

The chain carries TRBV14 and TRBJ2-7; the D is unclear. CDR3 size: 14 residues. CDR1 SGHDN and CDR2 FVKESK come from the germline V gene. Trimming left V 1 base short and J 4 bases short, with 11 bases between. This chain's CDR3 is CASSQGLLVYEQYF. The DNA for the CDR3 is TGTGCCAGCAGCCAAGGACTGCTAGTATACGAGCAGTACTTC.

The genes are TRBV27 and TRBJ1-5; 7 nucleotides align to TRBD1. CDR1 is MNHEY and CDR2 is SMNVEV in the germline V gene (reference sequence). The ends lost 4 bases at V and 0 bases at J; junction bases unmatched: 9. The CDR3 runs 17 residues. DNA for the CDR3: TGTGCCAGCAGTTCGGTCCCGGGACAGACTAGCAATCAGCCCCAGCATTTT. It specifies CASSSVPGQTSNQPQHF.

As concerns this clone: The germline gene is not matched at one end of the junction; a read error may be the cause. The gene calls are TRBV11-1 and TRBJ2-2; a weak D match, TRBD1 (6 bases). The CDR3 consists of 15 residues. CDR1 SGHAT and CDR2 FQDESV come from the germline V gene (reference sequence). The CDR3 sequence: CASSPRTAATGELFF. The CDR3 bases are TGTGCTAGCAGCCCGAGGACAGCAGCTACCGGGGAGCTGTTTTTT.